This T cell receptor (beta chain) was captured in a study of OX40 agonist ivuxolimab in advanced cancers. For the study in its entirety: Ivuxolimab was a fully human IgG2 agonistic monoclonal antibody targeting the costimulatory receptor OX40 (CD134). Intravenous ivuxolimab was administered to patients every 2 weeks at six dose levels: 0.01, 0.1, 0.3, 1.5, 3 and 10 mg/kg. Among the approximately 54 dose-escalation patients, 19 had hepatocellular carcinoma, 15 or so melanoma, 9 renal cell carcinoma and 9 head and neck cancer. The paper reports the monotherapy dose-escalation portion (N = 52 patients) of the phase I ivuxolimab trial. Patients were allowed to have had prior anti-PD-1, anti-PD-L1 or anti-CTLA-4 therapy, and approximately 41% of the dose-escalation patients had previously received checkpoint inhibitors. Partial responses occurred in three dose-escalation patients, of whom one had hepatocellular carcinoma and two had cutaneous melanoma. The purpose of peripheral TCRbeta sequencing was to test whether ivuxolimab changed TCR sequence diversity and led to clonal T-cell expansion. In the dose-escalation cohort, roughly 82% of patients were male, and the mean age was roughly 60 years with a range of roughly 20 to 79. The paper as a whole reports these results and caveats: Low levels of normalized T-cell clonal expansion were also seen in some patients who did not respond. Clonal expansion of both CD4+ and CD8+ blood T cells was observed from baseline to week 6 at doses 0.1 to 3.0 mg/kg. After ivuxolimab, more expanded clones were found on average in CD8+ T cells than in CD4+ T cells. The antigen specificity of the clonally expanded peripheral T cells was not determined. Partial responders in the 0.1-3.0 mg/kg groups had among the lowest normalized peripheral clonal expansion, especially among CD8+ T cells.

Turning to this clone: The antigen it binds to is not known. Base qualities are not provided; no much larger clone lies one nucleotide away.

Patients with autoimmune disease history or receiving systemic immunosuppression were excluded from the trial. Peripheral blood for TCR sequencing was collected from all dose cohorts at baseline, on cycle 4 day 1, and on cycle 7 day 1. Samples were obtained from an open-label, multicenter, first-in-human phase I dose-escalation trial of ivuxolimab. Adults with locally advanced or metastatic melanoma, renal cell carcinoma, hepatocellular carcinoma or head and neck squamous cell carcinoma were enrolled in the trial. Before TCR sequencing, CD4+ T cells and CD8+ T cells were sorted from peripheral blood as separate populations. To sequence the TCRbeta CDR3 region, genomic DNA was isolated from the sorted cells. The immunoSEQ Assay was used for sequencing of TCRbeta CDR3 regions. Drawn from immuneACCESS, this table holds only the in-frame rearrangements with V and J called that TCRdb kept. Clones are partly lost; checked studies trace under half to an unresolved V gene and leave the rest unexplained. Counted in this sample were tens of thousands of clones; about 91% of them appeared once. The ten largest clonotypes hold around 15% of the sample.

The TCR comes from an adult with an advanced solid tumor such as melanoma, head and neck, liver or kidney cancer. The sequenced sample was CD4+ or CD8+ T cells sorted from blood, obtained in a trial of the OX40 agonist ivuxolimab.

The CDR3 corresponds to CASSWGLSEGNQPQHF. The DNA is TGTGCCAGTAGTTGGGGACTCTCCGAGGGCAATCAGCCCCAGCATTTT. The V gene is TRBV19 and the J gene is TRBJ1-5; TRBD1 could be the D gene, as 5 bases match. The CDR3 goes from the cysteine to the phenylalanine over 16 residues. Only the CDR3 DNA stays, 48 bases, in frame from base 1. Trimming at the junction amounts to 5 bases on V and 2 bases on J, and the germline ends lie 16 bases apart. CDR1 LNHDA and CDR2 SQIVND were looked up in the germline V gene (reference sequence).